This is a list of T cell receptor beta chains from one sample in a study of Graves' ophthalmopathy and Graves' hyperthyroidism. TCRdb processed the multiplex PCR reads anew with MiXCR; each CDR3 protein has one entry. The top ten hold around 43% of the sample, which has 240,000 or so distinct CDR3 sequences, around 42% seen once. What was sequenced was peripheral blood. All receptors come from an adult man with Graves' ophthalmopathy. Each CDR3 is given with its conserved first and last residue. The D gene is left open where the match is weak. Expanded clones are given a class, and other clones once, few, many or no size at all.

CDR3aa	CDR3nt	d_gene	j_gene	abundance	v_gene
CASSVEGQGTGELFF	TGTGCCAGCAGCGTAGAAGGACAGGGCACCGGGGAGCTGTTTTTT	TRBD1	TRBJ2-2	.	TRBV9
CASSLVGGGQETQYF	TGTGCCAGCAGCTTGGTAGGAGGCGGCCAAGAGACCCAGTACTTC	.	TRBJ2-5	.	TRBV9
CSARAEGDVGLGAQYF	TGCAGTGCTAGAGCAGAAGGAGATGTGGGACTAGGGGCCCAGTACTTC	TRBD2	TRBJ2-5	many	TRBV20-1
CASSAAGPGNTIYF	TGTGCCAGCAGTGCGGCAGGGCCTGGAAACACCATATATTTT	.	TRBJ1-3	few	TRBV2
CASGLTGSTGELFF	TGCGCCAGCGGATTAACAGGGTCCACCGGGGAGCTGTTTTTT	.	TRBJ2-2	.	TRBV5-1
CASSPGQGEAQYF	TGCGCCAGCAGCCCGGGGCAGGGAGAGGCCCAGTACTTC	.	TRBJ2-5	.	TRBV5-1
CASSLVGGQSSYEQYF	TGCGCCAGCAGCTTGGTCGGGGGGCAGAGCTCCTACGAGCAGTACTTC	.	TRBJ2-7	.	TRBV5-1
CASSGDRQETQYF	TGTGCTAGCAGCGGGGACAGGCAAGAGACCCAGTACTTC	.	TRBJ2-5	few	TRBV7-7
CASSEFRGIAGEQYF	TGTGCCAGCAGTGAATTTCGGGGAATTGCCGGGGAGCAGTACTTC	.	TRBJ2-7	.	TRBV10-3
CAISLDMQETQYF	TGTGCCATCAGCTTAGACATGCAAGAGACCCAGTACTTC	.	TRBJ2-5	.	TRBV10-3
CASSYRILRGLQETQYF	TGTGCCAGCAGTTACCGAATTTTGCGGGGGCTCCAAGAGACCCAGTACTTC	.	TRBJ2-5	.	TRBV10-3
CSSHRTGDNTEAFF	TGCAGCAGTCACCGGACAGGGGATAACACTGAAGCTTTCTTT	TRBD1	TRBJ1-1	.	TRBV29-1
CSARGIAGGKGPFF	TGCAGTGCTAGAGGAATAGCGGGAGGAAAAGGTCCGTTCTTC	TRBD2	TRBJ2-5	.	TRBV20-1
CASSLVAGSLAYEQYF	TGTGCCAGCAGCTTAGTAGCCGGCTCCCTCGCCTACGAGCAGTACTTC	.	TRBJ2-7	.	TRBV11-1
CASSLGDGQPQHF	TGTGCCAGCAGCTTAGGTGACGGTCAGCCCCAGCATTTT	.	TRBJ1-5	.	TRBV5-6
CASSWGGRIISRETQYF	TGTGCCAGCAGCTGGGGGGGGCGCATCATCTCTCGGGAGACCCAGTACTTC	.	TRBJ2-5	.	TRBV7-9
CASSLEGPPLSYEQYF	TGTGCCAGCAGTTTAGAAGGGCCTCCCCTCTCCTACGAGCAGTACTTC	.	TRBJ2-7	once	TRBV12-3/TRBV12-4
CASSFRTGGLYEQYF	TGCGCCAGCAGCTTCAGGACAGGGGGGCTGTACGAGCAGTACTTC	TRBD1	TRBJ2-7	many	TRBV5-1
CASSELGTGGGSQPQHF	TGTGCCAGCAGTGAACTTGGGACAGGGGGTGGAAGTCAGCCCCAGCATTTT	TRBD1	TRBJ1-5	.	TRBV6-1
CASSWASGGAPGANVLTF	TGTGCCAGCAGCTGGGCTAGCGGGGGGGCCCCTGGGGCCAACGTCCTGACTTTC	TRBD2	TRBJ2-6	.	TRBV7-9
CSASGDSYEQYF	TGCAGTGCTAGCGGGGACTCCTACGAGCAGTACTTC	.	TRBJ2-7	.	TRBV20-1
CAINSGTGPQETQYF	TGTGCCATCAACTCCGGGACAGGGCCACAAGAGACCCAGTACTTC	TRBD1	TRBJ2-5	.	TRBV10-3
CASSASASGANVLTF	TGTGCCAGCAGCGCAAGTGCCTCCGGGGCCAACGTCCTGACTTTC	.	TRBJ2-6	.	TRBV9
CASSIKVAGEQFF	TGTGCCAGCAGCATAAAGGTGGCAGGGGAGCAGTTCTTC	.	TRBJ2-1	few	TRBV9
CASSRTGEGGYTF	TGTGCCAGCAGCCGTACAGGGGAGGGCGGCTACACCTTC	TRBD1	TRBJ1-2	many	TRBV4-2
CASSVRQGSSGVNVLTF	TGTGCCAGCAGTGTCCGACAGGGGAGCTCTGGGGTCAACGTCCTGACTTTC	TRBD1	TRBJ2-6	.	TRBV6-5
CASGPSGPSYEQYF	TGTGCCAGCGGACCCTCAGGACCCTCCTACGAGCAGTACTTC	.	TRBJ2-7	.	TRBV12-3/TRBV12-4
CSARESMLDEKLFF	TGCAGTGCTAGAGAGAGTATGCTGGATGAAAAACTGTTTTTT	.	TRBJ1-4	few	TRBV20-1
CASSWSGTGEQYF	TGTGCCAGCAGCTGGTCGGGGACGGGCGAGCAGTACTTC	.	TRBJ2-7	once	TRBV10-3
CSAAQGSREQYF	TGCAGTGCCGCCCAGGGGTCGCGCGAGCAGTACTTC	.	TRBJ2-7	few	TRBV20-1
CSPKRDSFF	TGCAGCCCCAAACGGGACTCCTTTTTC	.	TRBJ2-7	.	TRBV29-1
CSARDEVSNQPQHF	TGCAGTGCTAGAGATGAGGTTAGCAATCAGCCCCAGCATTTT	.	TRBJ1-5	.	TRBV20-1
CASSAGLADYGYTF	TGTGCCAGCAGCGCAGGACTAGCAGACTATGGCTACACCTTC	.	TRBJ1-2	.	TRBV9
CASSLAGQGHSPLHF	TGTGCCAGCAGTTTAGCCGGACAGGGGCATTCACCCCTCCACTTT	TRBD1	TRBJ1-6	.	TRBV12-3/TRBV12-4
CSARASAGTDYGYTF	TGCAGTGCTAGAGCCTCGGCAGGGACGGACTATGGCTACACCTTC	.	TRBJ1-2	.	TRBV20-1
CSVKRQVDEKLFF	TGCAGCGTCAAACGTCAGGTGGATGAAAAACTGTTTTTT	.	TRBJ1-4	.	TRBV29-1
CASRPLPGDQPQHF	TGTGCCAGCAGACCCCTTCCAGGGGATCAGCCCCAGCATTTT	.	TRBJ1-5	.	TRBV6-2/TRBV6-3
CASSYRRISYGYTF	TGTGCCAGCAGCTACAGACGGATATCCTATGGCTACACCTTC	.	TRBJ1-2	.	TRBV7-2
CATSGGAETQYF	TGTGCTACTAGCGGGGGGGCAGAGACCCAGTACTTC	TRBD2	TRBJ2-5	.	TRBV7-7
CSARTRQAGDTQYF	TGCAGTGCTAGGACGAGACAGGCCGGAGATACGCAGTATTTT	.	TRBJ2-3	once	TRBV20-1
CASRRTGLSWQPQHF	TGTGCCAGTAGGAGGACAGGGCTTTCATGGCAGCCCCAGCATTTT	TRBD1	TRBJ1-5	.	TRBV19
CASSRRGGTGGNYEQYF	TGTGCCAGCAGTAGACGGGGGGGGACAGGGGGCAACTACGAGCAGTACTTC	TRBD1	TRBJ2-7	.	TRBV12-3/TRBV12-4
CSANTGTSYEQYF	TGCAGTGCTAACACAGGGACCTCCTACGAGCAGTACTTC	.	TRBJ2-7	.	TRBV20-1
CATSRDLSGFGDQPQHF	TGTGCCACCAGCAGAGATTTATCAGGGTTTGGGGATCAGCCCCAGCATTTT	.	TRBJ1-5	many	TRBV15
CASSSTSGNTEAFF	TGTGCCAGCAGTTCCACTAGCGGGAACACTGAAGCTTTCTTT	.	TRBJ1-1	.	TRBV7-6
CASSPGRAYEQYF	TGTGCCAGCAGCCCGGGCAGGGCCTACGAGCAGTACTTC	.	TRBJ2-7	.	TRBV7-2
CASSSGLSNQPQHF	TGTGCCAGTAGTAGTGGGCTGAGCAATCAGCCCCAGCATTTT	.	TRBJ1-5	few	TRBV2